The table lists the clone carrying this T cell receptor beta chain with many counts. The source of the sample is a study of molecular identifiers for immune sequencing clone quantification. About the study: Replicate runs used RNA from approximately 20,000 or 100,000 naive CD8 cells, which was split five ways into aliquots, and four of those aliquots were then sequenced.

TCRdb itself ran the PCR reads through MiXCR, one entry per CDR3 protein. In the table there are about 640,000 distinct CDR3 sequences, about 20% of which are singletons. The length of the CDR3 is 17 residues. Germline loops: CDR1 SGDLS, CDR2 YYNGEE. V lost 3 bases, J lost 5 bases, and 9 bases stayed unmatched. This sequence originates from a human donor in good health. Some libraries in this study had Jurkat cell RNA spiked in. The sample taken for sequencing was naive CD8+ T cells from blood, with Jurkat cell RNA spiked in. Documented subset: FACS-sorted CD8+CD4-CCR7+CD45RA+ naive T cells. The rearrangement uses TRBV9 and TRBJ2-5, with 14 positions matching TRBD2. This CDR3 reads CASSGLGLAGGLETQYF. The CDR3 DNA is TGTGCCAGCAGCGGCCTAGGACTAGCGGGGGGCCTCGAGACCCAGTACTTC. Combining the CDR3 with reference TRBV9 and TRBJ2-5 gives the whole variable domain DSGVTQTPKHLITATGQRVTLRCSPRSGDLSVYWYQQSLDQGLQFLIQYYNGEERAKGNILERFSAQQFPDLHSELNLSSLELGDSALYFCASSGLGLAGGLETQYFGPGTRLLVL.